This TCR beta chain was sequenced during a study of cytomegalovirus exposure and HLA in healthy donors. Clones were sequenced by immunoSEQ multiplex PCR, and TCRdb holds only the in-frame ones, with some missing. The profile shows roughly 190,000 clones, roughly 83% of them singletons. The V gene's germline CDR1 is SGHRS and CDR2 YFSETQ. With 3 bases clipped from V and 2 bases from J, the junction kept 8 bases outside the gene matches. The CDR3 spans 17 residues. The TCR sequence derives from a woman younger than 30 in good health and CMV-seronegative. The rearrangement uses TRBV5-1 and TRBJ1-1; 12 bases are shared with TRBD1. The specimen sequenced was PBMCs. CDR3 DNA: TGCGCCAGCAGCTCCACGGGACAGGGGGCGTTTAACACTGAAGCTTTCTTT. Translation: CASSSTGQGAFNTEAFF.